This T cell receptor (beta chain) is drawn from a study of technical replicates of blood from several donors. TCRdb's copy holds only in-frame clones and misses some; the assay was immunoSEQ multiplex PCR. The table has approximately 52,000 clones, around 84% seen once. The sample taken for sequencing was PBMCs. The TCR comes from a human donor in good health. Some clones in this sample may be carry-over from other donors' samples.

The CDR3 DNA is TGTGCCAGTAGCGCCAGGGGCTACGAGCAGTACTTC. Protein: CASSARGYEQYF. The genes are TRBV19 and TRBJ2-7, with D perhaps matching TRBD1 (6 bases). Per germline, CDR1 LNHDA and CDR2 SQIVND (reference sequence). CDR3 length equals 12 residues. The germline V and J ends were trimmed by 6 bases and 3 bases, with 9 bases remaining between them.